A selection of T cell receptor beta chains follows, all from one sample in a study of shared clonotypes between healthy human individuals. Assay: immunoSEQ multiplex PCR; the TCRdb copy retains only in-frame clones and omits some. The sample lists hundreds of thousands of clones, around 73% occurring once. Sample: memory CD4+ T cells sorted from blood. These receptors were taken from a woman aged 25 to 39 in good health. The CDR3 runs from the conserved cysteine through the conserved F or W. D genes are given only for firm matches. Only some rows state a clone size, as once, few, many or a class for expanded clones.

abundance: .; v_gene: TRBV5-6; j_gene: TRBJ2-2; d_gene: .; CDR3nt: TGTGCCAGCAGCGTGCGCCAACTGGGCACCGGGGAGCTGTTTTTT; CDR3aa: CASSVRQLGTGELFF
abundance: .; v_gene: TRBV7-9; j_gene: TRBJ2-7; d_gene: TRBD1; CDR3nt: TGTGCCAGCAGCCGGACAGGGGGCGACGAGCAGTACTTC; CDR3aa: CASSRTGGDEQYF
abundance: few; v_gene: TRBV1; j_gene: TRBJ2-1; d_gene: .; CDR3nt: TGCACCAGCAGCCCCCTACCCCCACTAGAGGAGGGGCCAGAGGGTGAGCAGTTCTTC; CDR3aa: CTSSPLPPLEEGPEGEQFF
abundance: .; v_gene: TRBV28; j_gene: TRBJ2-3; d_gene: .; CDR3nt: TGTGCCAGCAGTCCGGGGGAGCCAGATACGCAGTATTTT; CDR3aa: CASSPGEPDTQYF
abundance: .; v_gene: TRBV15; j_gene: TRBJ1-4; d_gene: TRBD1; CDR3nt: TGTGCCACCAGCAGTACAGGGGAGATCGAAAAACTGTTTTTT; CDR3aa: CATSSTGEIEKLFF
abundance: few; v_gene: TRBV7-8; j_gene: TRBJ2-3; d_gene: TRBD2; CDR3nt: TGTGCCAGCAGCACGACTAGCGGGACTAGCACAGATACGCAGTATTTT; CDR3aa: CASSTTSGTSTDTQYF
abundance: .; v_gene: TRBV9; j_gene: TRBJ2-1; d_gene: TRBD1; CDR3nt: TGTGCCAGCAGCGTAGGGGGACAGGACTATGGCCATGAGCAGTTCTTC; CDR3aa: CASSVGGQDYGHEQFF
abundance: .; v_gene: TRBV11-2; j_gene: TRBJ1-1; d_gene: .; CDR3nt: TGTGCCAGCAGCTTAGCAGCCCCCGGGACCCTAGGGGGGAACACTGAAGCTTTCTTT; CDR3aa: CASSLAAPGTLGGNTEAFF
abundance: .; v_gene: TRBV5-8; j_gene: TRBJ1-5; d_gene: TRBD1; CDR3nt: TGTGCCAGCAGCTTGGGGGACAGGCTCAATCAGCCCCAGCATTTT; CDR3aa: CASSLGDRLNQPQHF
abundance: .; v_gene: TRBV5-1; j_gene: TRBJ2-1; d_gene: TRBD2; CDR3nt: TGCGCCAGCAGCTTGACGGGAGGGGAGCGGATCCCTAAGCAGTTCTTC; CDR3aa: CASSLTGGERIPKQFF
abundance: .; v_gene: TRBV12-5; j_gene: TRBJ2-7; d_gene: .; CDR3nt: TGTGCTAGTGGTTTCGACAGGTACGAGCAGTACTTC; CDR3aa: CASGFDRYEQYF
abundance: .; v_gene: TRBV30; j_gene: TRBJ1-5; d_gene: .; CDR3nt: TGTGCCTGGAGTAGGGGTGAAGGTCAGCCCCAGCATTTT; CDR3aa: CAWSRGEGQPQHF
abundance: once; v_gene: TRBV27; j_gene: TRBJ2-3; d_gene: .; CDR3nt: TGTGCCAGCAGCCTTGCTAGAACAGATACGCAGTATTTT; CDR3aa: CASSLARTDTQYF
abundance: once; v_gene: TRBV5-1; j_gene: TRBJ2-7; d_gene: TRBD2; CDR3nt: TGCGCCAGCAGCTTTAGTCTAGCGGGAGCGAAGGAGCAGTACTTC; CDR3aa: CASSFSLAGAKEQYF
abundance: .; v_gene: TRBV6-4; j_gene: TRBJ2-2; d_gene: TRBD2; CDR3nt: TGTGCCAGCAGTGAAGCGGGAGAGGTCGGGGAGCTGTTTTTT; CDR3aa: CASSEAGEVGELFF
abundance: .; v_gene: TRBV11-2; j_gene: TRBJ2-2; d_gene: .; CDR3nt: TGTGCCAGCAGCACCCAGGGCACCGGGGAGCTGTTTTTT; CDR3aa: CASSTQGTGELFF
abundance: many; v_gene: TRBV7-9; j_gene: TRBJ1-4; d_gene: .; CDR3nt: TGTGCCAGCAGCTTAGCAGGGGTTTATGAAAAACTGTTTTTT; CDR3aa: CASSLAGVYEKLFF
abundance: few; v_gene: TRBV5-1; j_gene: TRBJ1-1; d_gene: .; CDR3nt: TGCGCCAGCAGCTTGGGGGAGCTAAACACTGAAGCTTTCTTT; CDR3aa: CASSLGELNTEAFF
abundance: .; v_gene: TRBV19; j_gene: TRBJ1-2; d_gene: .; CDR3nt: TGTGCCAGTAGTAGCGCGGGGGCAGGCAAATATGGCTACACCTTC; CDR3aa: CASSSAGAGKYGYTF
abundance: .; v_gene: TRBV29-1; j_gene: TRBJ2-5; d_gene: .; CDR3nt: TGCAGCGTTCATACTCGGGAGACCCAGTACTTC; CDR3aa: CSVHTRETQYF
abundance: .; v_gene: TRBV28; j_gene: TRBJ2-6; d_gene: .; CDR3nt: TGTGCCAGCAGGACCGTACCACCTGGGGCCAACGTCCTGACTTTC; CDR3aa: CASRTVPPGANVLTF
abundance: .; v_gene: TRBV5-4; j_gene: TRBJ2-7; d_gene: .; CDR3nt: TGTGCCAGCAGCTTGTACAACACCTACGAGCAGTACTTC; CDR3aa: CASSLYNTYEQYF
abundance: .; v_gene: TRBV25-1; j_gene: TRBJ2-7; d_gene: .; CDR3nt: TGTGCCAGCAGTGAGCCCAAGCCAGGGGCGCGTGACGAGCAGTACTTC; CDR3aa: CASSEPKPGARDEQYF
abundance: many; v_gene: TRBV7-2; j_gene: TRBJ2-1; d_gene: .; CDR3nt: TGTGCCAGCAGCCCCGGATTCCACGGGAATGAGCAGTTCTTC; CDR3aa: CASSPGFHGNEQFF
abundance: few; v_gene: TRBV9; j_gene: TRBJ1-6; d_gene: .; CDR3nt: TGTGCCAGCAGCGTGGGACAAGGCCCTCCCCTCCACTTT; CDR3aa: CASSVGQGPPLHF